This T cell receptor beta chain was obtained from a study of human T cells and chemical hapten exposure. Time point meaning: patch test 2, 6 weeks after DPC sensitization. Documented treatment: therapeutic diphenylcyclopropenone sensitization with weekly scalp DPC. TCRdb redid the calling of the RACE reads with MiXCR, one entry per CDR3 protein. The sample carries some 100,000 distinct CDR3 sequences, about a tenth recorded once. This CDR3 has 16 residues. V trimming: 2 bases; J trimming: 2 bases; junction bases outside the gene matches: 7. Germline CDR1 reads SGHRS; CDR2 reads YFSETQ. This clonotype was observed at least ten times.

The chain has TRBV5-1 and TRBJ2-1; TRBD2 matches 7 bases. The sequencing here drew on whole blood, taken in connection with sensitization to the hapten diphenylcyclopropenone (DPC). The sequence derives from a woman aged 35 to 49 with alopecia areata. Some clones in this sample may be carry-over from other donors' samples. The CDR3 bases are TGCGCCAGCAGCTTTTATGGCGGGGGTCCCTACAATGAGCAGTTCTTC. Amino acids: CASSFYGGGPYNEQFF.